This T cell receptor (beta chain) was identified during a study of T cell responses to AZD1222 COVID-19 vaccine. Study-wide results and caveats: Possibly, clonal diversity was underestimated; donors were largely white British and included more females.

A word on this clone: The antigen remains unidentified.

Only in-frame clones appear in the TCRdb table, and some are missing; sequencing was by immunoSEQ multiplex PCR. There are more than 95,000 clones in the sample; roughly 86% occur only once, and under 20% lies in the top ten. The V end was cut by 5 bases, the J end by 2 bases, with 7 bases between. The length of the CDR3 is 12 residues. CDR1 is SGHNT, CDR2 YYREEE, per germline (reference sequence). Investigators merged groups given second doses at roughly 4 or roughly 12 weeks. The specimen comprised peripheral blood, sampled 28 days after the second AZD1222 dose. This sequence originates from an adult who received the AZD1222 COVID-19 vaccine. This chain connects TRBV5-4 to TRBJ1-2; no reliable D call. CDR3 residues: CASSLDNYGYTF. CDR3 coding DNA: TGTGCCAGCAGTCTGGACAACTATGGCTACACCTTC. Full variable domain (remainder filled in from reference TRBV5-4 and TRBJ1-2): ETGVTQSPTHLIKTRGQQVTLRCSSQSGHNTVSWYQQALGQGPQFIFQYYREEENGRGNFPPRFSGLQFPNYSSELNVNALELDDSALYLCASSLDNYGYTFGSGTRLTVV.